The 5 T cell receptor beta chains in this list originate from one sample, sequenced in a study of cytomegalovirus exposure and HLA in healthy donors. The PCR had 60 Vbeta and 13 Jbeta primers. Libraries were prepared by immunoSEQ multiplex PCR; TCRdb keeps only in-frame clonotypes and omits some of them. Here the sample spans 140,000 to 150,000 clones, around 72% being singletons. The material sequenced was PBMCs. The receptors come from a man aged 35-49 years in good health and CMV-seronegative.

The chain is built from TRBV19 and TRBJ2-7; TRBD1 matches at 7 bases. There are 13 residues in the CDR3. V shed 5 bases, J shed 4 bases, and the junction held 5 bases outside the gene matches. CDR1 is LNHDA, CDR2 SQIVND, per germline (reference sequence). This chain's CDR3 is CASSPGTEYEQYF. Here the CDR3 DNA reads TGTGCCAGTAGTCCTGGGACAGAGTACGAGCAGTACTTC.

CDR3 sequence (DNA): TGTGCCAGCAGTAGGGCAACTAGCGGAAACAATGAGCAGTTCTTC. Residues: CASSRATSGNNEQFF. The chain recombines TRBV2 with TRBJ2-1; 8 positions agree with TRBD2. V lost 5 bases and J lost 5; bases outside the gene matches: 8. The CDR3 totals 15 residues. CDR1 SNHLY and CDR2 FYNNEI come from the germline V gene.

The chain recombines TRBV5-1 with TRBJ2-2; the D gene is possibly TRBD1 (5 bases). This CDR3 has 16 amino acids. CDR1 SGHRS and CDR2 YFSETQ come from the germline V gene. V lost 2 bases and J 4 bases, leaving 15 bases between the germline ends. The CDR3: CASSLGVRVGTGELFF. In DNA form, the CDR3 reads TGCGCCAGCAGCTTAGGCGTCAGGGTGGGCACCGGGGAGCTGTTTTTT.

This clone was detected a few times. The chain links TRBV29-1 to TRBJ2-3; D call uncertain. The CDR3 covers 11 residues. Germline V gene sequence: CDR1 SQVTM, CDR2 ANQGSEA. V was clipped by 3 bases and J by 5 bases, with 6 bases between them. This chain's CDR3 is CSVDPLDTQYF. The CDR3 coding sequence is TGCAGCGTTGACCCCCTAGATACGCAGTATTTT.

This chain uses TRBV5-4 with TRBJ2-7; D is ambiguous. CDR1 SGHNT and CDR2 YYREEE come from the germline V gene (reference sequence). V was pared by 4 bases and J by 6 bases, with 17 bases between. CDR3 size: 14 residues. CDR3 sequence: CASSLDSRSIEQYF. The CDR3 coding sequence is TGTGCCAGCAGCCTTGACTCCAGATCTATCGAGCAGTACTTC.